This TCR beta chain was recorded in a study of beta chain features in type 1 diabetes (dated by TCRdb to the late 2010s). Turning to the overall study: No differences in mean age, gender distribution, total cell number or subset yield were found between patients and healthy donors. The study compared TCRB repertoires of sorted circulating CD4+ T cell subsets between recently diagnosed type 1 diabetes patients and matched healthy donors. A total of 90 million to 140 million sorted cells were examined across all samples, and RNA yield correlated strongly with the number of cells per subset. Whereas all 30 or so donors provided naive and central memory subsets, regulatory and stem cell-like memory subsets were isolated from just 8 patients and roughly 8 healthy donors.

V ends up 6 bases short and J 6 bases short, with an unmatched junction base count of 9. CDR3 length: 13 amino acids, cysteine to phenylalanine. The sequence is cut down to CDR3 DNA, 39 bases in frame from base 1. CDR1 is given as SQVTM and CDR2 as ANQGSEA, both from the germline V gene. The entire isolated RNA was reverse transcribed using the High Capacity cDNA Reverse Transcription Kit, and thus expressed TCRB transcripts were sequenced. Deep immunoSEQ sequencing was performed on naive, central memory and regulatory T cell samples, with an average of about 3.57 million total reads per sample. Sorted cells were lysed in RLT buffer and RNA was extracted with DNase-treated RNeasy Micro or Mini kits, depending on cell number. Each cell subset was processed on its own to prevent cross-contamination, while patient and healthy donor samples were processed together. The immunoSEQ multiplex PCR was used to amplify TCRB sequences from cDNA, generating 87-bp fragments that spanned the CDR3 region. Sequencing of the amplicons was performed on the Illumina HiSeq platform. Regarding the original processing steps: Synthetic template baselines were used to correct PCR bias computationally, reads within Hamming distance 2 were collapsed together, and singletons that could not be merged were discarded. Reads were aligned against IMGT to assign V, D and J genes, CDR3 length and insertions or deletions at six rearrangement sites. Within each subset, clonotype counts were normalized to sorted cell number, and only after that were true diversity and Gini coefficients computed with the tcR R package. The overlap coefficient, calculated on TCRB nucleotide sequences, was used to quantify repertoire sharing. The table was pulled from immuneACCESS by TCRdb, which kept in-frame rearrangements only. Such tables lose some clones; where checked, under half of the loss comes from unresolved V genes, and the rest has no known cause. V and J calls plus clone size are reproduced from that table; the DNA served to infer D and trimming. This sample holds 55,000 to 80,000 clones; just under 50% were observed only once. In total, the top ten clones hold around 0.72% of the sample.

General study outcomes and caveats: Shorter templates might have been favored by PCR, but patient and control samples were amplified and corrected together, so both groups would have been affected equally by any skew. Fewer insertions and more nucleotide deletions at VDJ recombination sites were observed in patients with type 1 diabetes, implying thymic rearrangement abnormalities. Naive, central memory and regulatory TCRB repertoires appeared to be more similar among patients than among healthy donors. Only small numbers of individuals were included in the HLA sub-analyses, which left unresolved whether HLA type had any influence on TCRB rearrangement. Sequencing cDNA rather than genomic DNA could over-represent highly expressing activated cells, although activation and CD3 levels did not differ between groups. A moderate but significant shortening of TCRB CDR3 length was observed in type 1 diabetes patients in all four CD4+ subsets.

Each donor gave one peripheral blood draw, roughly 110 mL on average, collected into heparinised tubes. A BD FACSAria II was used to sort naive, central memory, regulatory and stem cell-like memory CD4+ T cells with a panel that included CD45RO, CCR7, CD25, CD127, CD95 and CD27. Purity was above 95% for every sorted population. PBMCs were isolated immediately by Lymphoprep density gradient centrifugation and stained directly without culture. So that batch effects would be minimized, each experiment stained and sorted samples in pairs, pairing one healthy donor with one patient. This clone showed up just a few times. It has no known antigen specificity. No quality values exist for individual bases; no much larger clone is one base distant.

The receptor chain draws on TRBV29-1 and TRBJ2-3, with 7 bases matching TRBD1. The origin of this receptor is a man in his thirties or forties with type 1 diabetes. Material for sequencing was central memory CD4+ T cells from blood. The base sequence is TGCAGCGTCAACAGGGGCGGGTTTGATACGCAGTATTTT. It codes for CSVNRGGFDTQYF.